This is a list of T cell receptor beta chains from one sample in a study of blood T cell repertoires in COVID-19. This table comes from immunoSEQ multiplex PCR, and its TCRdb copy is limited to in-frame clones, with some not included. The table records more than 150,000 clones, approximately 87% of them present only once. Sequencing used peripheral blood. The receptors originated from a woman in her 70s with COVID-19, enrolled during active disease. Each CDR3 is given without its conserved first and last residue. The size of a clone is reported for some rows only, either as once, few or many, or as a class for expanded clones.

V	J	size	CDR3
TRBV6-5	TRBJ2-1	-	ASQTGTSSYNEQF
TRBV7-8	TRBJ1-1	once	ASSLAQTGRTEAF
TRBV11-3	TRBJ1-3	-	ASSSQGAGNTIY
TRBV10-3	TRBJ1-2	-	ATPTGGEGGYT
TRBV7-9	TRBJ2-2	-	ASSSGTSHTGELF
TRBV27	TRBJ1-6	-	ASSLSQGGNSPLH
TRBV5-4	TRBJ2-5	-	ASRREARQETQY
TRBV7-8	TRBJ2-7	-	ASSLKLADTEQY
TRBV2	TRBJ1-3	-	ASRSTGLSGNTIY
TRBV29-1	TRBJ1-2	-	SATDRGNYGYT
TRBV5-1	TRBJ2-2	-	ASSFTGAAGELF
TRBV18	TRBJ1-1	-	ASSLRDSIGMNTEAF
TRBV9	TRBJ2-7	-	ASSVGTSDPIYEQY
TRBV12-3/TRBV12-4	TRBJ2-7	-	ASSLQRGEQY
TRBV19	TRBJ2-1	-	ASRKTTGGEQF
TRBV6-4	TRBJ2-7	-	ASSDSGTGVYEQY
TRBV19	TRBJ1-2	-	ASSRQGLYGYT
TRBV5-5	TRBJ2-1	-	ASSRPGNEQF
TRBV7-9	TRBJ1-3	-	ASDHLGGEHGNTIY
TRBV11-2	TRBJ2-1	-	ASSLRTSDYNEQF
TRBV7-8	TRBJ2-7	-	ASSLGTSGTVYEQY
TRBV11-2	TRBJ2-1	-	ASSVSGSIYNEQF
TRBV28	TRBJ1-2	-	ASSTTGTGGAYGYT
TRBV2	TRBJ2-1	-	ARGAGTYNEQF
TRBV3-1/TRBV3-2	TRBJ2-2	-	ASSRPWAEGRVGELF
TRBV6-1	TRBJ2-7	-	ASSELSNGILLYEQY
TRBV4-3	TRBJ1-2	-	ASSQDKGRHYGYT
TRBV28	TRBJ2-2	-	ASSRIRGELF
TRBV30	TRBJ2-3	-	AWSRSGADTQY
TRBV7-8	TRBJ2-2	-	ASSFGYSSNTGELF
TRBV18	TRBJ1-2	-	ASSPETVYGYT
TRBV20-1	TRBJ2-7	-	SASSYEQY
TRBV3-1/TRBV3-2	TRBJ2-7	-	ASSQFGTGFVEQY
TRBV5-1	TRBJ2-1	-	ASSSGSSYNEQF
TRBV5-6	TRBJ1-2	-	ASSWDWTGGGGYT
TRBV9	TRBJ2-3	-	ASSVAQWSTDTQY
TRBV2	TRBJ1-4	few	ASSRGINEKLF
TRBV24-1	TRBJ2-1	-	ATSGTGGVSYNEQF
TRBV30	TRBJ1-2	-	AWSGVRVNYGYT
TRBV28	TRBJ1-2	-	ASSRLSGEGGYT
TRBV6-1	TRBJ1-3	-	ASREGLLKDSSQGNTIY
TRBV28	TRBJ1-1	few	ASSSGWGTEAF
TRBV19	TRBJ2-5	-	ASSFHREPQETQY
TRBV6-1	TRBJ1-4	-	ASSENRGEKLF
TRBV19	TRBJ2-1	-	ASSLGVGTSGKNEQF
TRBV28	TRBJ1-1	-	ASSLSHTEAF
TRBV7-3	TRBJ2-4	few	ASSLLTGGEAKNIQY
TRBV28	TRBJ1-2	-	ASSLVDSQGYGYT
TRBV4-1	TRBJ2-7	once	ASSRLTGGSDEQY
TRBV6-5	TRBJ1-4	-	ASTRGATNEKLF
TRBV5-4	TRBJ2-1	-	ASSFPGGYNEQF
TRBV7-2	TRBJ2-7	-	ASSFPGHTYEQY
TRBV30	TRBJ1-2	-	AWSAGHGYT